The entry below gives a single TCR beta chain sequence along with its context. The target antigen is unknown. Primers for the PCR totalled 60 Vbeta and 13 Jbeta. Generated by immunoSEQ multiplex PCR, the TCRdb table keeps only in-frame clones and is missing some. Of 90,000 to 120,000 clones in the sample, 82% are singletons; the top ten hold roughly 3%. Trimming removed 1 base from V and 4 bases from J, with 22 bases in between. The CDR3 runs 19 residues. Germline CDR1 ENHRY, CDR2 SYGVKD. The entry originates in a study of cytomegalovirus exposure and HLA in healthy donors. In the study overall: Unique TCRs numbering some 77 million, obtained from HLA-typed donors, made up an early data release.

Study-wide points: Earlier analysis looked at TCR beta V segments, and most were productive about 90% or about 30% of the time. It was reported in a later analysis that an Asian-associated ancestry cluster showed fewer N-insertions than the roughly 660-donor mean.

Sequenced input: PBMCs. The V gene is TRBV10-3, the J gene TRBJ2-2; D is perhaps TRBD1 (5 bases). This TCR was sampled from a young man in good health and CMV-seropositive. Here the CDR3 DNA reads TGTGCCATCAGTGAGTTACTCTTTAGGAAGGGGTTAACCACCGGGGAGCTGTTTTTT. Amino acids: CAISELLFRKGLTTGELFF.